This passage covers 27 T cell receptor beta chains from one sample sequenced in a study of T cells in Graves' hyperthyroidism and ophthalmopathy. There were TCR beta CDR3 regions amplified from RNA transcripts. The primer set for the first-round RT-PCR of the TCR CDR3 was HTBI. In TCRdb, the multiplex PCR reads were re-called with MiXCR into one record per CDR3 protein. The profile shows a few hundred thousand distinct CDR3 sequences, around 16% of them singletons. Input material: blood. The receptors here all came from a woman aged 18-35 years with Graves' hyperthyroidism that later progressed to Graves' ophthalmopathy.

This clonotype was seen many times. DNA for the CDR3: TGTGCCAGCAGCCAAGAAAGGAGGTACGAGCAGTACTTC. Translating it yields CASSQERRYEQYF. The V and J genes are TRBV4-2 and TRBJ2-7; possible D gene TRBD2, 5 bases. Germline-derived CDR1 and CDR2 are LGHNA and YNFKEQ. The CDR3 has 13 residues. Trimming removed 0 bases at V and 4 bases at J, with 7 bases between.

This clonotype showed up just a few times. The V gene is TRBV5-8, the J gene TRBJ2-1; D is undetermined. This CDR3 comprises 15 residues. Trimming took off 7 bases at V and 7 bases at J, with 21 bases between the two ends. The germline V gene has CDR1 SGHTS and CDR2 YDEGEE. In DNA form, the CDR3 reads TGTGCCAGCTCCCCCCCTAGACGCTCGAGGAATGAGCAGTTCTTC. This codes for CASSPPRRSRNEQFF.

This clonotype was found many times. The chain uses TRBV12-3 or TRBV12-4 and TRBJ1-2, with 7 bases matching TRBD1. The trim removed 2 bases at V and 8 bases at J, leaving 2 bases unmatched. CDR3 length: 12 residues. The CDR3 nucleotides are TGTGCCAGCAGTTTACGAGGGGGCGGCTACACCTTC. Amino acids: CASSLRGGGYTF.

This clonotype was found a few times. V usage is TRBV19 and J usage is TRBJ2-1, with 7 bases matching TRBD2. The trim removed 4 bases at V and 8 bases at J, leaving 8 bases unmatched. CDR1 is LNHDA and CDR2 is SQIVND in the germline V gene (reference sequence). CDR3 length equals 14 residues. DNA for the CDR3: TGTGCCAGTAGTAGGGAGGGCCTTGGAGATGAGCAGTTCTTC. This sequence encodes CASSREGLGDEQFF.

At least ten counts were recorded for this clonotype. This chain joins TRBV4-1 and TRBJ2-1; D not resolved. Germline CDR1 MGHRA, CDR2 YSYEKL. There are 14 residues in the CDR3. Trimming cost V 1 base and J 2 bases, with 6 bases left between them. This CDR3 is CASSQGFTYNEQFF. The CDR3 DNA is TGCGCCAGCAGCCAAGGGTTTACCTACAATGAGCAGTTCTTC.

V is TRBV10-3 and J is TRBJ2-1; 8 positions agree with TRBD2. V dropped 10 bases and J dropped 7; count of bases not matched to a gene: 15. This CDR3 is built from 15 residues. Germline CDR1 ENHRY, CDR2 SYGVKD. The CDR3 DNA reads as TGTGCCACAGTTGTTGGCGGGGGGCCCTTGAATGAGCAGTTCTTC. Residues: CATVVGGGPLNEQFF.

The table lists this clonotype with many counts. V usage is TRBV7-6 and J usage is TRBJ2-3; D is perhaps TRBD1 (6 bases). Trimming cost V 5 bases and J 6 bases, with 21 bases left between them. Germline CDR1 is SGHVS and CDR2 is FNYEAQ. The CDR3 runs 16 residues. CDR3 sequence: CASSEQTGLVPDTQYF. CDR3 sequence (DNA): TGTGCCAGCAGCGAACAAACAGGGTTAGTCCCCGATACGCAGTATTTT.

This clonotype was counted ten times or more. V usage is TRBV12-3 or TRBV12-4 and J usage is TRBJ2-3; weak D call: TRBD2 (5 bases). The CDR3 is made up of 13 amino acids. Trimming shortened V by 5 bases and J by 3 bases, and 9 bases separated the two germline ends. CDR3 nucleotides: TGTGCCAGCAGTGTAGAGCGGACAGATACGCAGTATTTT. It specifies CASSVERTDTQYF.

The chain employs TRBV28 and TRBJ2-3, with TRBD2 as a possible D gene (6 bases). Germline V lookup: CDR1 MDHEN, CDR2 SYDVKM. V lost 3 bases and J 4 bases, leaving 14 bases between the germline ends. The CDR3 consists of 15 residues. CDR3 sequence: CASSLGGTAADTQYF. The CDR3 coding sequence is TGTGCCAGCAGTTTGGGCGGGACGGCGGCAGATACGCAGTATTTT. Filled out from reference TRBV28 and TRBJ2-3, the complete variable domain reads DVKVTQSSRYLVKRTGEKVFLECVQDMDHENMFWYRQDPGLGLRLIYFSYDVKMKEKGDIPEGYSVSREKKERFSLILESASTNQTSMYLCASSLGGTAADTQYFGPGTRLTVL.

CDR3 region: CASSPGRTGLSPLHF. Written as DNA, the CDR3 is TGTGCCAGCAGCCCAGGGCGGACAGGGCTTTCACCCCTCCACTTT. V usage is TRBV7-6 and J usage is TRBJ1-6; TRBD1 matches at 8 bases. This CDR3 has 15 residues. V dropped 5 bases and J dropped 9; count of bases not matched to a gene: 9. Germline V gene sequence: CDR1 SGHVS, CDR2 FNYEAQ.

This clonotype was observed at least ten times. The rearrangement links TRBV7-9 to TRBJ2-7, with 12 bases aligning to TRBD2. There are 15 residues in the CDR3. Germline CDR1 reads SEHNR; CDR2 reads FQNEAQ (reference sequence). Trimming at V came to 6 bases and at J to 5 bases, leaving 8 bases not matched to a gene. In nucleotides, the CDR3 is TGTGCCAGCAGTCCCCCGACTAGCGGGAGTGACGAGCAGTACTTC. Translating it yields CASSPPTSGSDEQYF.

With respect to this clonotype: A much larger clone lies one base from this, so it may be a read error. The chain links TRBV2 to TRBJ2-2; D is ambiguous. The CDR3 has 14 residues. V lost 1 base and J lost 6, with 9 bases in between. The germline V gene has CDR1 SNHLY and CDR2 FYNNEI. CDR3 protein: CASSEVARSGELFF. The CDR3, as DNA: TGTGCCAGCAGTGAAGTGGCCAGATCCGGGGAGCTGTTTTTT.

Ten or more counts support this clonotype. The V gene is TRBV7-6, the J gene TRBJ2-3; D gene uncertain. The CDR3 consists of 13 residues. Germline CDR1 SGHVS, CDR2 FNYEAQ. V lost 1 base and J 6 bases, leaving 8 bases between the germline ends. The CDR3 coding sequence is TGTGCCAGCAGCTTAGTCCCCTGGGATACGCAGTATTTT. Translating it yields CASSLVPWDTQYF.

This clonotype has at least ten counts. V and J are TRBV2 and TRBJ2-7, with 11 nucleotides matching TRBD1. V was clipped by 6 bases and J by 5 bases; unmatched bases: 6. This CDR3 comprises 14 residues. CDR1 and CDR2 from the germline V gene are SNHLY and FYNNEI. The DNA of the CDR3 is TGTGCCAGCAGGGACAGGGGGCGCTTAAACGAGCAGTACTTC. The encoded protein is CASRDRGRLNEQYF.

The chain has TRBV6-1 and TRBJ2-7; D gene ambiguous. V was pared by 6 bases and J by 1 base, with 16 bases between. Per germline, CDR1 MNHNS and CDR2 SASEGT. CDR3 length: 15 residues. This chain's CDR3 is CASSQPGGKSYEQYF. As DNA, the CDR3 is TGTGCCAGCAGCCAACCCGGTGGGAAATCCTACGAGCAGTACTTC.

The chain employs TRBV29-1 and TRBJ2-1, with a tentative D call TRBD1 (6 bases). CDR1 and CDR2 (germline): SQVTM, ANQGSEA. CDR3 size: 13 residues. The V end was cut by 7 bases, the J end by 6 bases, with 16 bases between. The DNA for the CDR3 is TGCAGCGGGACAGTCACCACTCTCAATGAGCAGTTCTTC. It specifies CSGTVTTLNEQFF.

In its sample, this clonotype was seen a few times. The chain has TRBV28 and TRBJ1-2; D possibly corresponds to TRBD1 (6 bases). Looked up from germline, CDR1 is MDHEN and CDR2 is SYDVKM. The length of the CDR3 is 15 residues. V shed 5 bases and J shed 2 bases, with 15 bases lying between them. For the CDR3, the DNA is TGTGCCAGCAGTCTATACAGGGAAAGGAACTATGGCTACACCTTC. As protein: CASSLYRERNYGYTF.

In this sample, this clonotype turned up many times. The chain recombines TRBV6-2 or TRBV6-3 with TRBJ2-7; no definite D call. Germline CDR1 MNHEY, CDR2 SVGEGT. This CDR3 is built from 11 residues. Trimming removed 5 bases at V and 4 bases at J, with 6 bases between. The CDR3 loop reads CASSTYYEQYF. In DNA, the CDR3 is TGTGCCAGCAGTACCTATTACGAGCAGTACTTC.

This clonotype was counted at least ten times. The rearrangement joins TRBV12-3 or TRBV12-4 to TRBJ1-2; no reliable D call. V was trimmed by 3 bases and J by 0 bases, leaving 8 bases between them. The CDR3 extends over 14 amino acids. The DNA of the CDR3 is TGTGCCAGCAGTTTCGGACGGACTAACTATGGCTACACCTTC. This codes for CASSFGRTNYGYTF.

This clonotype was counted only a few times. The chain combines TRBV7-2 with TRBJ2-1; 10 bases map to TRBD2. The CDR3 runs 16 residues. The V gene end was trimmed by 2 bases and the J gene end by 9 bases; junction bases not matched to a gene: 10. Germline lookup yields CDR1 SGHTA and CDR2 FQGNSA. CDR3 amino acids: CASSLSSGRLYSEQFF. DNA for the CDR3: TGTGCCAGCAGCTTATCTAGCGGGAGATTATATAGTGAGCAGTTCTTC.

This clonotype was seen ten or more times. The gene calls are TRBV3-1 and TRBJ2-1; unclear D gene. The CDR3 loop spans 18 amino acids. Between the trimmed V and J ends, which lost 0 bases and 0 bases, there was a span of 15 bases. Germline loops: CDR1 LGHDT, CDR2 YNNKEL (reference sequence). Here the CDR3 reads CASSQDISGSGSYNEQFF. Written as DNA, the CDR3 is TGTGCCAGCAGCCAAGATATATCCGGGTCAGGCTCCTACAATGAGCAGTTCTTC.

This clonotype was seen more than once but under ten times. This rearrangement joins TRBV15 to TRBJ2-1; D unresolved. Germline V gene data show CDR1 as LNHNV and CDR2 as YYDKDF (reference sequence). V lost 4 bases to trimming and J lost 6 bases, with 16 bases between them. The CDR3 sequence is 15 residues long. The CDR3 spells CATSTLGLAGNEQFF. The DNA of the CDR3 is TGTGCCACCAGCACCCTTGGGCTTGCAGGCAATGAGCAGTTCTTC.

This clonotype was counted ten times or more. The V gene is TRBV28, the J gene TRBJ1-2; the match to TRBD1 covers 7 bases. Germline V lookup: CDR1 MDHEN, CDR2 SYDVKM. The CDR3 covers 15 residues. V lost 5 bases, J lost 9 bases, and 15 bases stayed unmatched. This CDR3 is CASSPWRQGGRRYTF. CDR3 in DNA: TGTGCCAGCAGTCCCTGGAGACAGGGAGGCCGGCGCTACACCTTC.

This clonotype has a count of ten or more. The CDR3 protein is CASRGGGRGPNQPQHF. DNA of the CDR3: TGTGCCAGCAGAGGAGGGGGTAGGGGTCCGAATCAGCCCCAGCATTTT. V usage is TRBV6-1 and J usage is TRBJ1-5, with a tentative D call TRBD1 (6 bases). V was cut by 6 bases and J by 4 bases, with 19 bases left in between. The CDR3 is 16 residues long. Germline assignment: CDR1 MNHNS and CDR2 SASEGT.

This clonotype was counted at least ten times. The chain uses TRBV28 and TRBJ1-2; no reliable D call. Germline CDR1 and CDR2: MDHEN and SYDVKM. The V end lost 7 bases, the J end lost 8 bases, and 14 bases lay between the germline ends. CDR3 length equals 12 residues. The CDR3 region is CASTAPLGGYTF. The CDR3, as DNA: TGTGCCAGCACGGCCCCCCTGGGCGGCTACACCTTC.

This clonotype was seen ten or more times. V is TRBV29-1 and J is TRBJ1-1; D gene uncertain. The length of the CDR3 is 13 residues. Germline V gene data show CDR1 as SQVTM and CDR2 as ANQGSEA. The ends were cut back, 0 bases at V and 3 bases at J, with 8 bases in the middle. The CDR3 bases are TGCAGCGTTGAAGACCCAATTTACACTGAAGCTTTCTTT. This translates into CSVEDPIYTEAFF.

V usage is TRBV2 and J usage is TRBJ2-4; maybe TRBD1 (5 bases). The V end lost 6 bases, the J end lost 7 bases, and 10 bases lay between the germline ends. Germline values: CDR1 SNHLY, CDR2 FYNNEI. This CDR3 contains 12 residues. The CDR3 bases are TGTGCCAGCAGCAGGGTTGTCAACATTCAGTACTTC. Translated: CASSRVVNIQYF.